This T cell receptor (beta chain) was recorded in a study of T cell responses to AZD1222 COVID-19 vaccine. Findings of the study overall: Nearly half of spike-specific TCRs reportedly target unmutated variant regions. With dominance at 160-218 and 743-854, vaccine-associated CD4 TCRs spanned spike. Donors skewed white British and female; clonal diversity was possibly underestimated. Without day 14 samples, only post-peak T cell repertoires were studied.

Points on this clone: Its antigen is unknown.

TCRdb keeps only in-frame clones here, not all; method: immunoSEQ multiplex PCR. The table records roughly 100,000 clones, 80% to 90% of them present only once. Trimming took 4 bases from V and 1 from J; bases not matched to a gene: 7. This CDR3 spans 15 amino acids. Germline V CDR1 and CDR2: KGHSH, LQKENI. The V gene is TRBV18, the J gene TRBJ2-7; 7 nucleotides agree with TRBD2. The sample consisted of peripheral blood, taken 28 days after the second AZD1222 dose. This receptor was identified in an adult who received the AZD1222 COVID-19 vaccine. DNA for the CDR3: TGTGCCAGCTCACAGTTACTGGGAGGGTCCTACGAGCAGTACTTC. The encoded protein is CASSQLLGGSYEQYF.